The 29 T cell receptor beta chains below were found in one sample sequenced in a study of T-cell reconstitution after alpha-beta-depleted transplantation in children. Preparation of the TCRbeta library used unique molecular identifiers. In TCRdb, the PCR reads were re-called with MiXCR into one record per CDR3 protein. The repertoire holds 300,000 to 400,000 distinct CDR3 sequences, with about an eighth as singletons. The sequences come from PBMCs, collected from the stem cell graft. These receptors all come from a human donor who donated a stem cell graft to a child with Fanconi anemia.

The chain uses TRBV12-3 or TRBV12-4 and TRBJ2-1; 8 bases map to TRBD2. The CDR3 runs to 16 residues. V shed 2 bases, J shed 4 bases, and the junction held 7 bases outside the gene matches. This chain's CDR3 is CASSLLAGGWYNEQFF. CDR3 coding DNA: TGTGCCAGCAGTTTACTCGCGGGGGGCTGGTACAATGAGCAGTTCTTC.

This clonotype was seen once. For the CDR3, the DNA is TGTGCCAGCACTCATGTCCGGGGGGCCTTGGGTATTCCGAAGACCCAGTACTTC. Residues: CASTHVRGALGIPKTQYF. The J gene is TRBJ2-5, the V gene TRBV12-3 or TRBV12-4; possible D gene TRBD2, 7 bases. V was trimmed by 7 bases and J by 6 bases, leaving 30 bases between them. This CDR3 has 18 amino acids.

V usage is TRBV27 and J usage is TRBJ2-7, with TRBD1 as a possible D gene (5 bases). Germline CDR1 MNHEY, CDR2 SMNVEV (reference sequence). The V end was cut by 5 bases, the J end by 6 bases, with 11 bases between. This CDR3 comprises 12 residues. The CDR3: CASSLNQGEQYF. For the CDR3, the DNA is TGTGCCAGCAGTCTGAACCAGGGCGAGCAGTACTTC.

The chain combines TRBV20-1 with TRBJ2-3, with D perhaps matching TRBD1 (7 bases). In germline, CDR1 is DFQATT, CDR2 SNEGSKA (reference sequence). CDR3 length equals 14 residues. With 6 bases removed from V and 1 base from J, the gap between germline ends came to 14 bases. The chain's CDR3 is CSAGRDSRTDTQYF. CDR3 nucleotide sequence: TGCAGTGCCGGGCGGGACAGCCGCACAGATACGCAGTATTTT.

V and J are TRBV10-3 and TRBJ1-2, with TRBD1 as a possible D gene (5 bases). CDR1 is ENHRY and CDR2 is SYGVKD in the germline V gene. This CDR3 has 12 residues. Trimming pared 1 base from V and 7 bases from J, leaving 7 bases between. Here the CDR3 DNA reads TGTGCCATCAGTGAGTACCAGGGTGGCTACACCTTC. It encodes CAISEYQGGYTF.

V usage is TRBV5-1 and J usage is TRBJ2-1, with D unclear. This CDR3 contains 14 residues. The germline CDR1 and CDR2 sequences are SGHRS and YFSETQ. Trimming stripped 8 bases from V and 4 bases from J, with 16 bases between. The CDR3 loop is CASSLLYSYNEQFF. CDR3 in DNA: TGCGCCAGTAGTTTACTGTACAGTTACAATGAGCAGTTCTTC.

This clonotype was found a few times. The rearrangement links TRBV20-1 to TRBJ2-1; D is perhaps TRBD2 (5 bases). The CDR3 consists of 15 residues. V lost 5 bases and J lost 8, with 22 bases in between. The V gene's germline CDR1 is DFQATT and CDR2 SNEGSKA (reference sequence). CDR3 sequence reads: CSAPRTGRDWDEQFF. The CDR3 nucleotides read TGCAGTGCTCCCCGGACTGGCCGAGATTGGGATGAGCAGTTCTTC.

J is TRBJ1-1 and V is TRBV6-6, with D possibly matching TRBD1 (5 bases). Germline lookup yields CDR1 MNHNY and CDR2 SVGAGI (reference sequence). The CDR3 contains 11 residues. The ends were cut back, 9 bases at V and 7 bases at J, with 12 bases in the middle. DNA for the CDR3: TGTGCCAGTCTAATAGACAGTGAAGCTTTCTTT. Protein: CASLIDSEAFF.

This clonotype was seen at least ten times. CDR3 sequence reads: CSVGHGGRNTEAFF. The CDR3 coding sequence is TGCAGCGTTGGACACGGGGGTAGGAACACTGAAGCTTTCTTT. J is TRBJ1-1 and V is TRBV29-1, with a weak D call TRBD1 (5 bases). Germline V gene data show CDR1 as SQVTM and CDR2 as ANQGSEA. The V end was cut by 4 bases, the J end by 1 base, with 13 bases between. CDR3 length: 14 amino acids.

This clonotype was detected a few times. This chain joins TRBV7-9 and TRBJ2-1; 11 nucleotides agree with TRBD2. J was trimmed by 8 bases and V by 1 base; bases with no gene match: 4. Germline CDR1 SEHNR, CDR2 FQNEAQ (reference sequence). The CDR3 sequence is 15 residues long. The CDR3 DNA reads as TGTGCCAGCAGCTTAGTCAAACTAGCGGGGGATGAGCAGTTCTTC. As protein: CASSLVKLAGDEQFF.

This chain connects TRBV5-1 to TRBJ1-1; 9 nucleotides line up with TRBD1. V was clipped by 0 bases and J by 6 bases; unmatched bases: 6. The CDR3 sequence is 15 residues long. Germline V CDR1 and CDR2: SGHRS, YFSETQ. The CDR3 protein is CASSLVGQGGSEAFF. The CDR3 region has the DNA TGCGCCAGCAGCTTGGTGGGACAGGGAGGGTCTGAAGCTTTCTTT.

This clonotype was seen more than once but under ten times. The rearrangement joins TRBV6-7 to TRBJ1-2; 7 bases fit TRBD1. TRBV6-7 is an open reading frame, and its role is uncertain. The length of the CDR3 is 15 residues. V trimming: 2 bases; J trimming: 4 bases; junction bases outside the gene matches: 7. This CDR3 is CASSYDNRGPYGYTF. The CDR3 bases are TGTGCCAGCAGTTACGATAACAGGGGCCCCTATGGCTACACCTTC.

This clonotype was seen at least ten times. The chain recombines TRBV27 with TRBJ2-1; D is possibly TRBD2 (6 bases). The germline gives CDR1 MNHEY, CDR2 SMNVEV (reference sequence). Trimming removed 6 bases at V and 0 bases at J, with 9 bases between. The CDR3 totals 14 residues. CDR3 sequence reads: CASRLGGSYNEQFF. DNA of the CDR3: TGTGCCAGCAGACTGGGGGGCTCCTACAATGAGCAGTTCTTC.

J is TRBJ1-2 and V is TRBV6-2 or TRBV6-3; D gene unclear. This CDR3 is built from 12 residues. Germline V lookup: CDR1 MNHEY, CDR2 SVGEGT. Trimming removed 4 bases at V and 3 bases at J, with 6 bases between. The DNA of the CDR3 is TGTGCCAGCAGTTCAGCGGACTATGGCTACACCTTC. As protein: CASSSADYGYTF.

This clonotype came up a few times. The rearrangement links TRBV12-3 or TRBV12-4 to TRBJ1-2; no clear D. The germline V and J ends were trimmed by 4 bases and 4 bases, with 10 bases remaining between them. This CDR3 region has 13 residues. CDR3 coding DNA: TGTGCCAGCAGTTGGACGGGAATCTATGGCTACACCTTC. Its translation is CASSWTGIYGYTF.

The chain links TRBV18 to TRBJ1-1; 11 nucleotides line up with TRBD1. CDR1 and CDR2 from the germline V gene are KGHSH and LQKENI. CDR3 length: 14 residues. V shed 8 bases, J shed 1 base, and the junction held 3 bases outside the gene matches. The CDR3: CASGQGAGNTEAFF. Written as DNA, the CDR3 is TGTGCCAGCGGACAGGGGGCTGGGAACACTGAAGCTTTCTTT.

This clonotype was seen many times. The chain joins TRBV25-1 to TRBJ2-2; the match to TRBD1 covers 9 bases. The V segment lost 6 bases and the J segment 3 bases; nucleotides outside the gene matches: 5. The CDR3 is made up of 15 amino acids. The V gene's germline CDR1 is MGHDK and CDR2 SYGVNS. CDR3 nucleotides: TGTGCCAGCAGCGCGCGGACAGGGGACACCGGGGAGCTGTTTTTT. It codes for CASSARTGDTGELFF.

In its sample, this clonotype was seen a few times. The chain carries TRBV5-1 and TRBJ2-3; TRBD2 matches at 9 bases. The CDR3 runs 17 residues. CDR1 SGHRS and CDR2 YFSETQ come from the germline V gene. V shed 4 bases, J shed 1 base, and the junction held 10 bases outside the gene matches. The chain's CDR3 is CASSLAIAGAGTDTQYF. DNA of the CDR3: TGCGCCAGCAGCCTGGCGATAGCGGGGGCCGGCACAGATACGCAGTATTTT.

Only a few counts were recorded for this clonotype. CDR3 loop: CASSYSVGLNTEAFF. CDR3 nucleotide sequence: TGTGCCAGCAGTTACTCGGTCGGCCTCAACACTGAAGCTTTCTTT. V usage is TRBV6-5 and J usage is TRBJ1-1; D call uncertain. In germline, CDR1 is MNHEY, CDR2 SVGAGI. The V end lost 0 bases, the J end lost 2 bases, and 10 bases lay between the germline ends. This CDR3 is 15 amino acids long.

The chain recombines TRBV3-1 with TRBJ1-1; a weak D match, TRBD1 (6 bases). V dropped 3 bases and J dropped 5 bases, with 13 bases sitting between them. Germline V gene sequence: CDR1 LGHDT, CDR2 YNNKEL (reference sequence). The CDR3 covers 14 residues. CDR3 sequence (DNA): TGTGCCAGCAGCCACGCAGGGGCGGGGACTGAAGCTTTCTTT. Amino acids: CASSHAGAGTEAFF.

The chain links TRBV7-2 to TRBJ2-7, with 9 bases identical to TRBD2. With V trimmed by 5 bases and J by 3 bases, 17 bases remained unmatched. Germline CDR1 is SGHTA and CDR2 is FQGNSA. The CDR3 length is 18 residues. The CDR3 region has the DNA TGTGCCAGCAGCGAATACTTAGCGGGGGAAGACGTAAGCTACGAGCAGTACTTC. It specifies CASSEYLAGEDVSYEQYF.

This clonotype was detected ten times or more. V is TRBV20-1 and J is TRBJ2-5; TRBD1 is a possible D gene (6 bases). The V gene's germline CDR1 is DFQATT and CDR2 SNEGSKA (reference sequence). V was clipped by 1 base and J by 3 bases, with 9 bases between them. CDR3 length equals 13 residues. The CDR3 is CSARGDNEETQYF. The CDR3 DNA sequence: TGCAGTGCTAGAGGGGACAACGAAGAGACCCAGTACTTC.

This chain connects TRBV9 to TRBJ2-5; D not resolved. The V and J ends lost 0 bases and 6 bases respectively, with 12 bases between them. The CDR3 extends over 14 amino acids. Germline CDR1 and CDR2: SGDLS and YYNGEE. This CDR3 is CASSVVGDWKTQYF. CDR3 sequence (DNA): TGTGCCAGCAGCGTAGTAGGCGATTGGAAGACCCAGTACTTC.

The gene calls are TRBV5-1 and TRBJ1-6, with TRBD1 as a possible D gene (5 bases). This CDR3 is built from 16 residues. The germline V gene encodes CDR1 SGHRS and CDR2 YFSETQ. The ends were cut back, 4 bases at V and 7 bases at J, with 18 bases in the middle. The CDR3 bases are TGCGCCAGCAGCCCGAGGGGTGGGCAGTCCAATTCACCCCTCCACTTT. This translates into CASSPRGGQSNSPLHF.

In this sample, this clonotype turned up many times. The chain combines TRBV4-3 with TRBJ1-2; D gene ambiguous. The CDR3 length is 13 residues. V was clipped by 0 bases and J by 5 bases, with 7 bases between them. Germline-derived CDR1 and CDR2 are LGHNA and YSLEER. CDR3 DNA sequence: TGCGCCAGCAGCCAAGATTGGGATTATGGCTACACCTTC. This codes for CASSQDWDYGYTF.

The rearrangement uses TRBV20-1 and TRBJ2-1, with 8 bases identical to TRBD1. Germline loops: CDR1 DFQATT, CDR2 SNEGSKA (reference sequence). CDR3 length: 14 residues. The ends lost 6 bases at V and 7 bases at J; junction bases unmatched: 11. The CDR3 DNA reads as TGCAGTGCCAGGCCCAGGGGGCTAATTAATGAGCAGTTCTTC. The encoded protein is CSARPRGLINEQFF.

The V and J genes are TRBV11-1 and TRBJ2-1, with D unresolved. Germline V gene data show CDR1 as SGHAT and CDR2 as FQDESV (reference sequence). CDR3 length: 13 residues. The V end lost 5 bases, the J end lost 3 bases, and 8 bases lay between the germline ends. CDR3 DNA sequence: TGTGCCAGCAGCCTTTTAGTCTACAATGAGCAGTTCTTC. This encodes CASSLLVYNEQFF. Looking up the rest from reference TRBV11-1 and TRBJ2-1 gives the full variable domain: EAEVAQSPRYKITEKSQAVAFWCDPISGHATLYWYRQILGQGPELLVQFQDESVVDDSQLPKDRFSAERLKGVDSTLKIQPAELGDSAMYLCASSLLVYNEQFFGPGTRLTVL.

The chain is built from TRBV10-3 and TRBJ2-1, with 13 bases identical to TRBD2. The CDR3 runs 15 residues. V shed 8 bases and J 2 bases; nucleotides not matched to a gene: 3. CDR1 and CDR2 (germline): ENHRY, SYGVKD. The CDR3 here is CAIGTSGGAYNEQFF. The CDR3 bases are TGTGCCATCGGAACTAGCGGGGGGGCCTACAATGAGCAGTTCTTC.

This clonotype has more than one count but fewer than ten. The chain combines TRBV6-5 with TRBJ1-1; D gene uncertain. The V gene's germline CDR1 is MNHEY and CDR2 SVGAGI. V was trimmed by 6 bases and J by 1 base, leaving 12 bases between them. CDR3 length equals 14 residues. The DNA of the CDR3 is TGTGCCAGCAGCGCGTGGGATTCGAACACTGAAGCTTTCTTT. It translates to CASSAWDSNTEAFF.